This is a list of T cell receptor beta chains from one sample in a study of beta chain features in type 1 diabetes. Profiled with immunoSEQ multiplex PCR; TCRdb holds only in-frame clones, not every one. The repertoire includes about 220,000 clones, approximately 11% of them detected once, and roughly 1.3% sits in the top ten. The sample taken for sequencing was central memory CD4+ T cells from blood. These receptors all stem from a man aged 18 to 30 in good health. Both conserved end residues are part of each CDR3. The D gene is left open where the match is weak. For some rows the clone size is stated as once, few or many, or as a class when expanded; others skip it.

d_call j_call clone_size v_call cdr3_length cdr3_aa cdr3_nt
NA TRBJ2-7 few TRBV7-2 15 CASSSYRDIPYEQYF TGTGCCAGCAGCTCCTACCGGGACATACCCTACGAGCAGTACTTC
NA TRBJ2-3 NA TRBV14 13 CASSQGGSDTQYF TGTGCCAGCAGCCAAGGGGGCTCAGATACGCAGTATTTT
TRBD2 TRBJ2-3 once TRBV7-9 18 CASSFGGSGEGLGDTQYF TGTGCCAGCAGCTTCGGTGGTAGCGGGGAAGGTCTGGGAGATACGCAGTATTTT
NA TRBJ2-1 few TRBV18 13 CASFGGAHNEQFF TGTGCCAGCTTCGGCGGGGCCCACAATGAGCAGTTCTTC
NA TRBJ2-5 many TRBV15 13 CATSRGARETQYF TGTGCCACCAGCAGGGGGGCGCGAGAGACCCAGTACTTC
NA TRBJ2-4 few TRBV21-1 19 CASSKRTGGDLGAKNIQYF TGTGCCAGCAGCAAAAGGACAGGGGGCGATCTGGGAGCCAAAAACATTCAGTACTTC
NA TRBJ2-3 many TRBV7-2 16 CASSLDSGRSTDTQYF TGTGCCAGCAGCTTAGATAGCGGTAGGAGCACAGATACGCAGTATTTT
NA TRBJ1-4 many TRBV5-1 16 CASSSSMTGSGEKLFF TGCGCCAGCAGCTCCTCGATGACAGGATCGGGTGAAAAACTGTTTTTT
NA TRBJ2-7 NA TRBV29-1 12 CSGDSGYGEQYF TGCAGCGGGGATTCAGGGTATGGCGAGCAGTACTTC
NA TRBJ1-3 NA TRBV30 13 CAWRSQGLNTIYF TGTGCCTGGAGAAGTCAGGGCTTAAACACCATATATTTT
NA TRBJ1-2 many TRBV14 14 CASSQVTGGDGYTF TGTGCCAGCAGCCAAGTCACAGGCGGGGATGGCTACACCTTC
NA TRBJ1-4 NA TRBV25-1 13 CASSPSVNEKLFF TGTGCCAGCAGTCCGTCCGTTAATGAAAAACTGTTTTTT
NA TRBJ2-1 few TRBV5-4 14 CASSLVAVHNEQFF TGTGCCAGCAGCTTGGTGGCAGTCCACAATGAGCAGTTCTTC
NA TRBJ1-1 few TRBV6-6 14 CASSYSGGRTEAFF TGTGCCAGCAGTTACTCCGGCGGGAGGACTGAAGCTTTCTTT
NA TRBJ2-7 many TRBV6-4 12 CATPDRTYEQYF TGTGCCACCCCGGACCGGACCTACGAGCAGTACTTC
NA TRBJ2-5 few TRBV7-2 12 CASSLSRETQYF TGTGCCAGCAGCTTATCCCGTGAGACCCAGTACTTC
NA TRBJ2-3 few TRBV18 15 CASSPLVVSTDTQYF TGTGCCAGCTCACCACTAGTGGTTAGCACAGATACGCAGTATTTT
NA TRBJ2-5 few TRBV20-1 11 CSGTVQETQYF TGCAGTGGCACAGTCCAAGAGACCCAGTACTTC
TRBD2 TRBJ2-3 NA TRBV4-3 13 CASRARGADTQYF TGCGCCAGCAGGGCTCGGGGGGCAGATACGCAGTATTTT
NA TRBJ2-7 few TRBV6-1 14 CASRRDGSSYEQYF TGTGCCAGCAGAAGGGACGGTAGCTCCTACGAGCAGTACTTC
TRBD1 TRBJ1-2 NA TRBV2 15 CASSPHWTGGNGYTF TGTGCCAGCAGTCCACATTGGACAGGGGGGAATGGCTACACCTTC
NA TRBJ2-5 few TRBV7-6 12 CASSSGGETQYF TGTGCCAGCAGCTCCGGCGGGGAGACCCAGTACTTC
NA TRBJ1-3 few TRBV5-1 16 CASSPKSQRVGNTIYF TGCGCCAGCAGCCCCAAGTCTCAGCGAGTGGGAAACACCATATATTTT
NA TRBJ2-3 NA TRBV2 13 CASSEIAFGTQYF TGTGCCAGCAGTGAGATTGCATTTGGTACGCAGTATTTT
NA TRBJ1-2 NA TRBV15 15 CATSREAGGDYGYTF TGTGCCACCAGCAGAGAGGCCGGCGGGGACTATGGCTACACCTTC